What follows describes a single TCR beta chain. Its antigen specificity is not known. The input lacks base qualities; no much larger clone sits a single base away. The source of the sample is a study of blood T cell repertoires in COVID-19 (TCRdb year 2020). Some background on the complete study: Samples from collaborators originated in the United States, Italy and Spain and spanned both the acute and convalescent phases of COVID-19. The prospective study material was composed of cDNA or gDNA derived from T cells, B-cell-depleted T cells, or PBMCs. Deeply sampled blood TCRbeta repertoires from subjects exposed to, actively infected with, or recovered from COVID-19 were included in the dataset. The repertoires were released in a freely available public database intended as a resource for research on the immune response to SARS-CoV-2. Samples came from the ongoing ImmuneRACE study (first 160 participants) plus 1,254 subjects from 6 global collaborators. A de-identified subject ID, COVID-19 status, age in years and sex were almost always included in the sample metadata. Where available, HLA class I and class II types were taken from metadata supplied by the sample provider and were not determined by assay-based typing. What the work shows at the level of the full study, not this receptor alone: The quantity of clinical and demographic metadata differed by source and by participant and was supplied without curation.

The collaborating institutions used their own protocols to collect whole blood in K2EDTA tubes. For TCRbeta analysis, collaborators shipped samples as frozen whole blood, isolated PBMCs, or DNA extracted from either of those sample types. TCRbeta CDR3 regions were amplified from genomic DNA using the immunoSEQ Assay, a bias-controlled multiplex PCR. In the authors' own workflow: The number of nucleated cells in each sample was estimated from the amplification of reference gene primers within the assay. To quantify the absolute abundance of each unique TCRbeta CDR3 rearrangement, sequence reads were collapsed and filtered. Productive Simpson clonality was computed per sample as the square root of Simpson's diversity index over productive rearrangements. The immuneACCESS repertoire file appears here via TCRdb, limited to in-frame rearrangements. These files lack a portion of the clones; in checked studies, under half of the deficit traces to unresolved V genes, and the cause of the others is not known. That table furnishes V, J and clone size, whereas the DNA furnished D and trimming. Present in this sample are 410,000 or so clones, roughly 85% of which were seen just once. Around 1.4% of the sample is in the top ten clones.

From the cysteine up to the phenylalanine, the CDR3 has a length of 16 residues. Left in the record is the CDR3 DNA by itself, 48 bases read in frame from the first base. V is cut back by 4 bases and J by 3 bases, with 6 bases in the junction unmatched. CDR1 and CDR2 (SGHDT, YYEEEE) derive from the germline V gene. Sample: peripheral blood. This sequence originates from a woman in her twenties or thirties with active or convalescent COVID-19. The sequence links TRBV5-6 to TRBJ2-2; TRBD1 agrees with 10 junctional bases. Here is the DNA: TGTGCCAGCAGCCTAATGACAGGGGGCTACACCGGGGAGCTGTTTTTT. Its protein product is CASSLMTGGYTGELFF.